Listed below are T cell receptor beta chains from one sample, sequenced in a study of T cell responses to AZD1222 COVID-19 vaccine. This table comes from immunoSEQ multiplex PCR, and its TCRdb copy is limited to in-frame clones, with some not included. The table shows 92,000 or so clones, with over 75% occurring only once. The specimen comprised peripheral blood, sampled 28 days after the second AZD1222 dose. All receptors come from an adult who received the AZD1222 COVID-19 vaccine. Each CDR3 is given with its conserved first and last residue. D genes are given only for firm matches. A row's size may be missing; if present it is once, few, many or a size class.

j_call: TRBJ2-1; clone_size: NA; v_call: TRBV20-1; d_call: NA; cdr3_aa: CSARLGRFF; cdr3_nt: TGCAGTGCTAGACTGGGGCGGTTCTTC
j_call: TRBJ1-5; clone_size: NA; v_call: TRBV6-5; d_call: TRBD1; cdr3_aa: CASRADRASNQPQHF; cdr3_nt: TGTGCCAGCAGAGCGGACAGGGCCTCCAATCAGCCCCAGCATTTT
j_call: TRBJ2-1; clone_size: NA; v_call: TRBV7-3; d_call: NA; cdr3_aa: CASSLQGNEQFF; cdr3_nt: TGTGCCAGCAGCTTACAGGGGAATGAGCAGTTCTTC
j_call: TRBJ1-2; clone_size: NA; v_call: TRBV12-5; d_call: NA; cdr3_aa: CASGLVRTVYGYTF; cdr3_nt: TGTGCTAGTGGTTTGGTACGGACAGTCTATGGCTACACCTTC
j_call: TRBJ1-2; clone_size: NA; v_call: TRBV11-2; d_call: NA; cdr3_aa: CASSLMGPAPSGYTF; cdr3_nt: TGTGCCAGCAGCTTAATGGGGCCGGCGCCTAGCGGCTACACCTTC
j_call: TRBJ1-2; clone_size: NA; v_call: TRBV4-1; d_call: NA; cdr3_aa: CASSQVGDYGYTF; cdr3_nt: TGCGCCAGCAGCCAAGTGGGGGACTATGGCTACACCTTC
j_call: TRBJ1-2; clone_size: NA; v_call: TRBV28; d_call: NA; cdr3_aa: CASSYGRANYGYTF; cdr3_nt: TGTGCCAGCAGTTACGGGCGAGCTAACTATGGCTACACCTTC
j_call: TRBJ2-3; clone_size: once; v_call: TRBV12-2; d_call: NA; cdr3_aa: CASRLGRLMGTGTDTQYF; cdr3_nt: TGTGCAAGTCGCTTAGGACGACTAATGGGGACTGGCACAGATACGCAGTATTTT
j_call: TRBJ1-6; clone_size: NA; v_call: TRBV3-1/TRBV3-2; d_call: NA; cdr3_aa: CASSPTQIGGGQPLHF; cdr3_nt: TGTGCCAGCAGCCCCACCCAAATTGGGGGTGGGCAACCCCTCCACTTT
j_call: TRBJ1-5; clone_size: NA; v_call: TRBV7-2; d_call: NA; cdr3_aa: CASSLVNQPQHF; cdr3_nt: TGTGCCAGCAGCTTAGTCAATCAGCCCCAGCATTTT
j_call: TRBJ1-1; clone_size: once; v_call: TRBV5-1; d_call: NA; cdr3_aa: CASSNQGGAEAFF; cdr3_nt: TGCGCCAGCAGCAATCAGGGTGGGGCTGAAGCTTTCTTT